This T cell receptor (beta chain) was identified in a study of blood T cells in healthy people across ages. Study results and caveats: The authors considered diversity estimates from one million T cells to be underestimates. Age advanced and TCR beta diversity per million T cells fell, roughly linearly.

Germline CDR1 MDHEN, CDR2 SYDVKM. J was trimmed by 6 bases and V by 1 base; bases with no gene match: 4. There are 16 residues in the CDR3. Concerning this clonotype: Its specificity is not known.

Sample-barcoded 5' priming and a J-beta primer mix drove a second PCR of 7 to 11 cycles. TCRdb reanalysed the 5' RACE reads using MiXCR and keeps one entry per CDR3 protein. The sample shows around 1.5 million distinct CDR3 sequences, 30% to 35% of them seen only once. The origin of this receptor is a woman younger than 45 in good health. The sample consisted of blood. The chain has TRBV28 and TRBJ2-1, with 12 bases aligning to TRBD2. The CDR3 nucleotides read TGTGCCAGCAGTTTATCAGGACTAGCGGGAAGCAATGAGCAGTTCTTC. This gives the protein CASSLSGLAGSNEQFF.